This T cell receptor beta chain was recorded in a study of blood T cell repertoires in COVID-19. J gave up 5 bases and V 3 bases, and 9 bases lay outside the gene matches. This CDR3 region has 15 residues. Germline V lookup: CDR1 SGHNT, CDR2 YYREEE (reference sequence). Authors' methods: Amplified reference gene primers provided the basis for estimating nucleated cell counts. Sequenced by immunoSEQ multiplex PCR; TCRdb stores in-frame clones only, minus some. V and J calls and clone size are those listed in that table; D and trimming were worked out from the DNA. The sample records 45,000 to 50,000 clones, 75% to 85% being singletons.

The material sequenced was peripheral blood. The clonotype originates from a man at least 80 years old in a cohort sampled during active COVID-19. The chain carries TRBV5-4 and TRBJ2-3; the match to TRBD2 covers 7 bases. CDR3 nucleotides: TGTGCCAGCAGCTCCGTCGGCGGGGGAATAGATACGCAGTATTTT. Translating gives CASSSVGGGIDTQYF.